This entry lists 3 T cell receptor beta chains sequenced from one sample in a study of regulatory T cells in long-lasting Graves disease. The time point is: newly diagnosed GD, antithyroid drugs for less than 3 months. The TCR library was prepared using RNA isolated from PBMCs. According to the study, TCR beta libraries were built with iRepertoire HTBI primers and CDR3-region Arm-PCR. A single record per CDR3 protein comes from TCRdb applying MiXCR to the multiplex PCR reads. The table has more than 300,000 distinct CDR3 sequences, roughly 15% seen once. The data were also submitted as part of a second study, on T cells in Graves' hyperthyroidism and ophthalmopathy.

The specimen was peripheral blood mononuclear cells (PBMCs), collected at new diagnosis, from a patient treated with antithyroid drugs. The receptors originated from a woman aged 18-29 years with Graves disease.

This clonotype was seen repeatedly, ten times or more. V and J are TRBV7-9 and TRBJ1-1, with unresolved D. Germline lookup yields CDR1 SEHNR and CDR2 FQNEAQ (reference sequence). The V gene lost 3 bases and the J gene lost 0 bases, with 5 bases spanning the gap. The CDR3 spans 13 residues. The CDR3, as DNA: TGTGCCAGCAGCTTCCGAATGAACACTGAAGCTTTCTTT. It encodes CASSFRMNTEAFF.

In this sample, this clonotype turned up many times. The genes are TRBV24-1 and TRBJ2-7; the D gene is possibly TRBD2 (6 bases). CDR3 length: 15 amino acids. Trimming shortened V by 2 bases and J by 7 bases, and 17 bases separated the two germline ends. Germline CDR1 and CDR2: KGHDR and SFDVKD. The CDR3, as DNA: TGTGCCACCAGTGATTCGATGGGCCGGGGGATAGAGCAGTACTTC. Translation: CATSDSMGRGIEQYF.

Worth noting for this clonotype: A far larger clone is only one base removed, so a read error is likely. The rearrangement joins TRBV5-1 to TRBJ1-5; unclear D gene. The CDR3 contains 13 residues. Germline CDR1 SGHRS, CDR2 YFSETQ. The CDR3 nucleotides are TGTGCCAGCAGCTTAGAGTCGGATCCGCCCCAGCATTTT. Amino acids: CASSLESDPPQHF.